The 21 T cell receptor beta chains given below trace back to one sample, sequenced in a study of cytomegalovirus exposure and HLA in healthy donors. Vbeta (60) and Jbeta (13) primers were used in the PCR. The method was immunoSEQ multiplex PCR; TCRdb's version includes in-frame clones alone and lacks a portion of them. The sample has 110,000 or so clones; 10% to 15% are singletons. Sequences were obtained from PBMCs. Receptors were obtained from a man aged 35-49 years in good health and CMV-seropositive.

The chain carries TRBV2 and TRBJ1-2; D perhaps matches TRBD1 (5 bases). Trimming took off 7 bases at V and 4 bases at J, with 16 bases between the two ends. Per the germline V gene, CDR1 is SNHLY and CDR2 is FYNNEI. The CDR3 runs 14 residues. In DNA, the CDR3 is TGTGCCAGCACCTCGTCCACAGGCGCCTATGGCTACACCTTC. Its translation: CASTSSTGAYGYTF.

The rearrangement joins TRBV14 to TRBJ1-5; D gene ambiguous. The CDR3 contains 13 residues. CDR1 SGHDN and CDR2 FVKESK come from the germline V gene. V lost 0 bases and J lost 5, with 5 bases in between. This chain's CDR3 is CASSQERDQPQHF. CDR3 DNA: TGTGCCAGCAGCCAAGAGAGGGATCAGCCCCAGCATTTT.

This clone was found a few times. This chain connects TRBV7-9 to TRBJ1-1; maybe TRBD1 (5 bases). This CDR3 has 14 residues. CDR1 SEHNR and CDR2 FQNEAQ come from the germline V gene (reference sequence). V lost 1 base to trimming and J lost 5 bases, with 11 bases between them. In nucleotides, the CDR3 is TGTGCCAGCAGCTTAGGGCTACGGGGGACTGAAGCTTTCTTT. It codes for CASSLGLRGTEAFF.

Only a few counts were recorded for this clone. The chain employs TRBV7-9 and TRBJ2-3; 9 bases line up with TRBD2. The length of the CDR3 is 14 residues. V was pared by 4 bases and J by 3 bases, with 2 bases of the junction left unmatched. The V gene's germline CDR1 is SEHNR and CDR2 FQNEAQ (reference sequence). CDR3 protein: CASSWGLATDTQYF. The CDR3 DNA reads TGTGCCAGCAGCTGGGGACTAGCTACAGATACGCAGTATTTT.

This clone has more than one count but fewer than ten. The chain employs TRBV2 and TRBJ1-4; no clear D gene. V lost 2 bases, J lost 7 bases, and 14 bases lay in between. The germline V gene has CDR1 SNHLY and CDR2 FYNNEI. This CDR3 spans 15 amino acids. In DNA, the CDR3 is TGTGCCAGCAGTGAACAGGTCAGGATTGGTGAAAAACTGTTTTTT. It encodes CASSEQVRIGEKLFF.

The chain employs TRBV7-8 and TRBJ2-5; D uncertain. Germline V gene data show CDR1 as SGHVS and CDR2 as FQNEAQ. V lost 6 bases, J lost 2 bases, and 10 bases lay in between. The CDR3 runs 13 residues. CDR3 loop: CASSSTFQETQYF. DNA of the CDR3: TGTGCCAGCAGTTCGACTTTTCAAGAGACCCAGTACTTC.

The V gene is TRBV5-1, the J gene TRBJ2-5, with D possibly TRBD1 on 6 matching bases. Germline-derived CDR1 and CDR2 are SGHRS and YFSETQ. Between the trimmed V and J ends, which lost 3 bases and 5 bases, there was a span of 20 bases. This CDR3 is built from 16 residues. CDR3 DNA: TGCGCCAGCAGCTCCCAGATGGGTGGGGGCGGGGAGACCCAGTACTTC. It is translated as CASSSQMGGGGETQYF.

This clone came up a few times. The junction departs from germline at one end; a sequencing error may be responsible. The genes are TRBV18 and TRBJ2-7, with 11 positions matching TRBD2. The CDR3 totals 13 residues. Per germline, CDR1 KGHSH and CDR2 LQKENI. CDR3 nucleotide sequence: TGTGCCAGCTCACCAACCGGGACTAGCGGCTTTAACTTC. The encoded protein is CASSPTGTSGFNF.

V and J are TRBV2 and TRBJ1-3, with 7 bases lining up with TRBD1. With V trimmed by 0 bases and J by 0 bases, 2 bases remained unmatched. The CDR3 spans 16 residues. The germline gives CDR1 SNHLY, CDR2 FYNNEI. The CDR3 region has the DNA TGTGCCAGCAGTGAAGCAGGGGGCGCCTCTGGAAACACCATATATTTT. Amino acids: CASSEAGGASGNTIYF.

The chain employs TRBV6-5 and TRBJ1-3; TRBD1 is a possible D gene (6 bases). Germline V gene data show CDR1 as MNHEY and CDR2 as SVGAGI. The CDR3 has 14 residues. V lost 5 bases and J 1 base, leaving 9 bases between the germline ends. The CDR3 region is CASSTQGSGNTIYF. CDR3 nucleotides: TGTGCCAGCAGTACCCAGGGGTCTGGAAACACCATATATTTT.

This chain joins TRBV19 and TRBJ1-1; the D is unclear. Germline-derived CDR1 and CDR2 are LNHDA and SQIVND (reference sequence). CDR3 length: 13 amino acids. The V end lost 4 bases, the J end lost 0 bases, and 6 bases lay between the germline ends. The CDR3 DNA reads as TGTGCCAGTAGTACCATCATGAACACTGAAGCTTTCTTT. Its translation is CASSTIMNTEAFF. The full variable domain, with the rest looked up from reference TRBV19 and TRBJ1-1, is DGGITQSPKYLFRKEGQNVTLSCEQNLNHDAMYWYRQDPGQGLRLIYYSQIVNDFQKGDIAEGYSVSREKKESFPLTVTSAQKNPTAFYLCASSTIMNTEAFFGQGTRLTVV.

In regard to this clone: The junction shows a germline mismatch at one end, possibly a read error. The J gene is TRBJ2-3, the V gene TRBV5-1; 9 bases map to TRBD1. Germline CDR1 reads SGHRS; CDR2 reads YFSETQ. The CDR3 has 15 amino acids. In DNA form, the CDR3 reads TGCGCCAGCAGCTTGGAAGGGACAGGGCTGGATAAGCAGTATTTT. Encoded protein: CASSLEGTGLDKQYF.

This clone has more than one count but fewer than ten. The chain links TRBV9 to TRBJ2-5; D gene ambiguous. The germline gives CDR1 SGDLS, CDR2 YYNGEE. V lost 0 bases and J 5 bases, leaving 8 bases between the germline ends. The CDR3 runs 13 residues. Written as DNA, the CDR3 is TGTGCCAGCAGCGTAGCGGTAGAGGAGACCCAGTACTTC. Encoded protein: CASSVAVEETQYF.

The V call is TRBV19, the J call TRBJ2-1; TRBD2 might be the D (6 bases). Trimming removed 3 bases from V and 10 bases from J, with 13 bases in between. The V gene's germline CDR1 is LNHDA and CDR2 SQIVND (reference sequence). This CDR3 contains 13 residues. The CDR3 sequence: CASSIYGRGEQFF. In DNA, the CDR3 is TGTGCCAGTAGTATTTACGGTCGGGGGGAGCAGTTCTTC.

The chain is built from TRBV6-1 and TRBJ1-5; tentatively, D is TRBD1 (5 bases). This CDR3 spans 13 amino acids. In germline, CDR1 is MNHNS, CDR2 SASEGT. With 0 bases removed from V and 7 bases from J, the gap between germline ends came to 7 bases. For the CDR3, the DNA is TGTGCCAGCAGTGAAGCAGGGGTCCAGCCCCAGCATTTT. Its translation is CASSEAGVQPQHF.

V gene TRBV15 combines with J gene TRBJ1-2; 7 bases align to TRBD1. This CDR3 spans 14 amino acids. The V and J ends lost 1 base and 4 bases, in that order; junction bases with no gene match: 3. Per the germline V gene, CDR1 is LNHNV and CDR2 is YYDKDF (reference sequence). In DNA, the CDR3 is TGTGCCACCAGCAGAGGGACAGGATTCTATGGCTACACCTTC. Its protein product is CATSRGTGFYGYTF.

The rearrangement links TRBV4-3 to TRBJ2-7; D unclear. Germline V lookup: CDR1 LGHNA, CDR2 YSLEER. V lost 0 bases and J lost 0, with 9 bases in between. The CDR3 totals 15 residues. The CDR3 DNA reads TGCGCCAGCAGCCAAGAAACCGGGTCCTCCTACGAGCAGTACTTC. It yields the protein CASSQETGSSYEQYF.

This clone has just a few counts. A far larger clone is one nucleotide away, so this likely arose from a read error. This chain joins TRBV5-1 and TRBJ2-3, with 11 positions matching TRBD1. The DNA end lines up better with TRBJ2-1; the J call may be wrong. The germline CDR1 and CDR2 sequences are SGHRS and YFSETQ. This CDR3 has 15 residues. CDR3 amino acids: CASRFGTGGINEQFF. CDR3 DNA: TGCGCCAGCCGCTTTGGGACAGGGGGTATCAATGAGCAGTTCTTC.

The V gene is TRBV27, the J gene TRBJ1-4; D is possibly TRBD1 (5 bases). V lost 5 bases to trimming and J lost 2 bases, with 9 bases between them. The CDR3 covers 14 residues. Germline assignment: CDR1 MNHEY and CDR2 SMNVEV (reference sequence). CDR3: CASSGGATNEKLFF. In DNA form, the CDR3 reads TGTGCCAGCAGTGGAGGGGCGACTAATGAAAAACTGTTTTTT.

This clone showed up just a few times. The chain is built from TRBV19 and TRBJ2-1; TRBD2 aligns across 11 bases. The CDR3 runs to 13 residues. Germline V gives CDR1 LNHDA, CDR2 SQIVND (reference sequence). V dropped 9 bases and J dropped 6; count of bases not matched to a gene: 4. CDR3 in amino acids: CASRLAGSNEQFF. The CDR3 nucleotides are TGTGCCAGCAGACTAGCGGGATCCAATGAGCAGTTCTTC.

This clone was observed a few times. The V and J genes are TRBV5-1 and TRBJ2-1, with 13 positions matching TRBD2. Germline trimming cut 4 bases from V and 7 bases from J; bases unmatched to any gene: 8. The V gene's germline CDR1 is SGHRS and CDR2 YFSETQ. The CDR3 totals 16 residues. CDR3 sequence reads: CASSTRGTSGINEQFF. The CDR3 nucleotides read TGCGCCAGCAGCACCCGCGGGACTAGCGGGATAAATGAGCAGTTCTTC.